These T cell receptor beta chains were read from a single sample in a study of blood T cells in healthy people across ages. From the 5' RACE reads, TCRdb called clonotypes with MiXCR, one entry per CDR3 protein. The repertoire holds more than 1.4 million distinct CDR3 sequences, roughly 40% seen once, with roughly 8.2% in the top ten. Sequencing used blood. Every receptor here comes from a woman between 18 and 29 years old in good health. CDR3s include the opening cysteine and the closing phenylalanine or tryptophan. A D gene is named only where the DNA matches it firmly. The listing skips clone size in some rows; elsewhere it reads once, few, many or a size class.

>TRBJ2-6|NA|NA|TRBV2
TGTGCCAGCAGCCTAGATTCGGGGGCTGGGGCCAACGTCCTGACTTTC
CASSLDSGAGANVLTF
>TRBJ2-1|NA|NA|TRBV6-5
TGTGCCAGCAGTTACAGGCGTGGGGGATTTTATGAGCAGTTCTTC
CASSYRRGGFYEQFF
>TRBJ2-5|NA|NA|TRBV6-7
TGTGCCAGCACCCCTATGGACCGAGAGACCCAGTACTTC
CASTPMDRETQYF
>TRBJ1-5|NA|few|TRBV12-3/TRBV12-4
TGTGCCAGCAGTTTAAGGACAGTCCCCAGGAGCAATCAGCCCCAGCATTTT
CASSLRTVPRSNQPQHF
>TRBJ2-7|NA|few|TRBV25-1
TGTGCCAGCAGTGGTGGGCCTCACTCCTACGAGCAGTACTTC
CASSGGPHSYEQYF
>TRBJ2-1|TRBD2|NA|TRBV19
TGTGCCAGTAGTATAGGAGGACTAGCGGGAGGTAATCTAAGGTTCTTC
CASSIGGLAGGNLRFF
>TRBJ2-6|TRBD1|few|TRBV12-3/TRBV12-4
TGTGCCAGCAGCTTGAACAGGGGTGGGGCCAACGTCCTGACTTTC
CASSLNRGGANVLTF
>TRBJ2-7|TRBD2|NA|TRBV6-2/TRBV6-3
TGTGCCAGCAGTCGGACTAGCGGGGGGGGAGGCTACGAGCAGTACTTC
CASSRTSGGGGYEQYF
>TRBJ2-1|NA|few|TRBV5-1
TGCGCCAGCACCTTGGAACGAAACAATGAGCAGTTCTTC
CASTLERNNEQFF
>TRBJ1-2|NA|many|TRBV5-1
TGTGCCAGCAGTTTAGTTTCAGGTGATGGCTACACCTTC
CASSLVSGDGYTF
>TRBJ2-7|NA|NA|TRBV20-1
TGCAGTGCTAGAGAATGGGGGGAAAGCTACGAGCAGTACTTC
CSAREWGESYEQYF
>TRBJ2-7|TRBD2|NA|TRBV4-1
TGCGCCAGCAGCAATAGCGGGGGTCACAATGAGCAGTACTTC
CASSNSGGHNEQYF
>TRBJ2-7|NA|NA|TRBV6-2/TRBV6-3
TGTGCCAGCAGTTACCTTCAGCGGAGACTCTACAATGAGCAGTACTTC
CASSYLQRRLYNEQYF
>TRBJ1-4|NA|NA|TRBV20-1
TGCAGTGCTACTGACGAGGCTAATGAAAAACTGTTTTTT
CSATDEANEKLFF
>TRBJ2-7|NA|NA|TRBV20-1
TGCAGTGCTAGAGATAGAAATCGGGCGGTCCAGTATGCCTACGAGCAGTACTTC
CSARDRNRAVQYAYEQYF
>TRBJ2-3|NA|few|TRBV20-1
TGCAGTGCGCCCCACAGGACAGATACGCAGTATTTT
CSAPHRTDTQYF
>TRBJ2-1|NA|NA|TRBV21-1
TGTGCCAGCGGCTTTCGGACAGGGACTTACAATGAGCAGTTCTTC
CASGFRTGTYNEQFF
>TRBJ1-2|NA|NA|TRBV29-1
TGCAGCGTTGAAGCGGCAGGGGATGGCTACACCTTC
CSVEAAGDGYTF
>TRBJ2-5|TRBD2|few|TRBV5-1
TGCGCCAGCAGCTCCCTTGGGCTAGCGGGAGGAGAGACCCAGTACTTC
CASSSLGLAGGETQYF
>TRBJ2-7|TRBD1|NA|TRBV27
TGTGCCAGCAGGAACCGGGACAGGGTCTACGAGCAGTACTTC
CASRNRDRVYEQYF
>TRBJ2-3|NA|NA|TRBV12-3/TRBV12-4
TGTGCCAGCAGTTCCGGGACACCGCAGTATTTT
CASSSGTPQYF
>TRBJ2-3|TRBD2|NA|TRBV27
TGTGCCAGCAGTTTATACGGGGGAGGGGATACGCAGTATTTT
CASSLYGGGDTQYF
>TRBJ2-1|NA|NA|TRBV27
TGTGCCAGCAGACGACTAGTTGGGAACTCCTACAATGAGCAGTTCTTC
CASRRLVGNSYNEQFF
>TRBJ2-7|NA|NA|TRBV6-2/TRBV6-3
TGTGCCAGCAGATTTGACTCCAGGGCAGACTACGAGCAGTACTTC
CASRFDSRADYEQYF
>TRBJ1-2|TRBD1|few|TRBV5-1
TGCGCCAGCAGCTTGGCCCAGGGGGCGGATGGCTACACCTTC
CASSLAQGADGYTF
>TRBJ2-3|TRBD2|few|TRBV7-2
TGTGCCAGCAGCCCGACTAGCGCCCCCGTAGATACGCAGTATTTT
CASSPTSAPVDTQYF
>TRBJ1-5|NA|NA|TRBV7-2
TGTGCCAGCAGCTTTCCCGGGACAAAGCAGCATTTT
CASSFPGTKQHF
>TRBJ2-1|NA|few|TRBV7-8
TGTGCCAGCAGCTTAGGGGCGGGGGCCCTCTACAATGAGCAGTTCTTC
CASSLGAGALYNEQFF
>TRBJ2-3|NA|few|TRBV24-1
TGTGCCACCAGTGATTCGGTTCGAGATACGCAGTATTTT
CATSDSVRDTQYF
>TRBJ1-2|NA|NA|TRBV27
TGTGCCAGCAGTTTATTGGGGGGACCCAATGGCTACACCTTC
CASSLLGGPNGYTF
>TRBJ2-7|TRBD2|NA|TRBV20-1
TGCAGTGCTGGGGCTAGCGGGAGATTTCCCTCCTACGAGCAGTACTTC
CSAGASGRFPSYEQYF
>TRBJ2-7|NA|NA|TRBV12-3/TRBV12-4
TGTGCCAGCACCCCGATAGGACGGACCTACGAGCAGTACTTC
CASTPIGRTYEQYF
>TRBJ2-1|NA|NA|TRBV13
TGTGCCAGCAGCTTAGAGGGGTTAAAGCGAGACCGAACCTATGAGCAGTTCTTC
CASSLEGLKRDRTYEQFF
>TRBJ2-3|TRBD2|once|TRBV11-3
TGTGCCAGCAGCTCACCTAGCGGGAGCGGGACAGATACGCAGTATTTT
CASSSPSGSGTDTQYF
>TRBJ2-1|TRBD1|NA|TRBV20-1
TGCAGTGCCGACGGGACAGGGCACAATGAGCAGTTCTTC
CSADGTGHNEQFF
>TRBJ1-2|NA|NA|TRBV20-1
TGCAGTGCTCCCGCGGGACGGCTCTATGGCTACACCTTC
CSAPAGRLYGYTF
>TRBJ2-1|TRBD1|few|TRBV6-5
TGTGCCAGCAGTTACAGTCAGGGGGTTGAGCAGTTCTTC
CASSYSQGVEQFF
>TRBJ1-2|NA|NA|TRBV4-1
TGCGCCAGCAGCCAAGCCCTGGGGGGCAGGGCTCATGGCTACACCTTC
CASSQALGGRAHGYTF
>TRBJ1-2|NA|few|TRBV7-8
TGTGCCAGCAGCTTCGGCACTCCGAACTATGGCTACACCTTC
CASSFGTPNYGYTF
>TRBJ2-1|NA|NA|TRBV7-6
TGTGCCAGCAGCTTAGACGCCCTAGTAGGGAGTGAGCAGTTCTTC
CASSLDALVGSEQFF
>TRBJ2-5|NA|NA|TRBV27
TGTGCCAGCAGTGTGACTAGGTTGGGGGAGCAGTACTTC
CASSVTRLGEQYF
>TRBJ1-2|NA|few|TRBV3-1
TGTGCCAGCAGCCGCCTCAGACAGTCCCATGGCTACACCTTC
CASSRLRQSHGYTF
>TRBJ2-7|NA|NA|TRBV3-1
TGTGCCAGCAGCCAAGTGGTCGACAGCTCCTACGAGCAGTACTTC
CASSQVVDSSYEQYF